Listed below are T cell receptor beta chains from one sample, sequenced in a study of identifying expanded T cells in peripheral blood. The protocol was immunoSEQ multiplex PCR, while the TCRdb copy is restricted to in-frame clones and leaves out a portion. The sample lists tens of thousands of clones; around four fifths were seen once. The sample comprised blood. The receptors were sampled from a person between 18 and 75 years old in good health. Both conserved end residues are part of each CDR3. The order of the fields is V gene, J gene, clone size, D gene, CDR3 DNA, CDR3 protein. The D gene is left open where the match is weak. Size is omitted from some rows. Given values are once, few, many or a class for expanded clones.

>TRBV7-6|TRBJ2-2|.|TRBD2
TGTGCCAGCAGCTCTGATAGCGGGATCGGGGAGCTGTTTTTT
CASSSDSGIGELFF
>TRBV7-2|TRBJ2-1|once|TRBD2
TGTGCCAGCAGCGTGACTAGCGCTAGCTTATACAATGAGCAGTTCTTC
CASSVTSASLYNEQFF
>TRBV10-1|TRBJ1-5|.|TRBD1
TGCGCCAGGATCGGGGTTCCGGGACAGGGAGATCAGCCCCAGCATTTT
CARIGVPGQGDQPQHF
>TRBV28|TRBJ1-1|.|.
TGTGCCAGCAGTCATCTACAGGGGAACACTGAAGCTTTCTTT
CASSHLQGNTEAFF
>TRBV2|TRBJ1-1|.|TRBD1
TGTGCCAGCGGAAGACCGGGACAGGTGGAAGCTTTCTTT
CASGRPGQVEAFF
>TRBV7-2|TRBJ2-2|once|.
TGTGCCAGCAGCTTCCTAAGCGGGCAGGGGCCCACCGGGGAGCTGTTTTTT
CASSFLSGQGPTGELFF
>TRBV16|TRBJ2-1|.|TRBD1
TGTGCCAGCACCCCGATAGACAGGGGGCGCAATGAGCAGTTCTTC
CASTPIDRGRNEQFF
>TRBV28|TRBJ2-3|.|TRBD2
TGTGCCAGCAGTTTAGAGCTAGCGGGAGGAGGTCGGGATACGCAGTATTTT
CASSLELAGGGRDTQYF
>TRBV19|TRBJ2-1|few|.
TGTGCCAGTAGCCTTCAGGAGCCCTCTTACAATGAGCAGTTCTTC
CASSLQEPSYNEQFF
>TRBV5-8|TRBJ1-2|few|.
TGTGCCAGCAGCCAGGTCGTAAACTATGGCTACACCTTC
CASSQVVNYGYTF
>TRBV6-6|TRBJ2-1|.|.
TGTGCCAGCACCGACGGCGGACTACCTAGGGACAATGAGCAGTTCTTC
CASTDGGLPRDNEQFF
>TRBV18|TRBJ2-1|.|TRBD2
TGTGCCAGCTCACCAACTAGCGGCCACGTATCCTACAATGAGCAGTTCTTC
CASSPTSGHVSYNEQFF
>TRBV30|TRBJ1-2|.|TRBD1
TGTGCCTGGAGTTCCGGACAGGGAAACTATGGCTACACCTTT
CAWSSGQGNYGYTF
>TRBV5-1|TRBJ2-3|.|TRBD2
TGCGCCAGCAGCTTTACCGGGACTAGCGGAGGCACAGATACGCAGTATTTT
CASSFTGTSGGTDTQYF
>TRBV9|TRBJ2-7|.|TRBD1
TGTGCCAGCAGCGTTTCGGGACAGGGTACCTACGAGCAGTACTTC
CASSVSGQGTYEQYF
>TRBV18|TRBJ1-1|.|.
TGTGCCAGCTCACCAAACCCAGCAATGAACACTGAAGCTTTCTTT
CASSPNPAMNTEAFF
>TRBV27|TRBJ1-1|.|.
TGTGCCAGCAGTTTATCGGCAGGGGTCGCCACTGAAGCTTTCTTT
CASSLSAGVATEAFF
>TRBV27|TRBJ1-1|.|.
TGTGCCAGCAGTTGGAGGGGACCAAACACTGAAGCTTTCTTT
CASSWRGPNTEAFF
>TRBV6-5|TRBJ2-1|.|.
TGTGCCAGCAGTTGGGGGGCTGGTTCGGCTGAGCAGTTCTTC
CASSWGAGSAEQFF
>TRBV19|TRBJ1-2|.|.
TGTGCCAGTAGTATAGATATCTCAGGGGCGGATGGCTACACCTTC
CASSIDISGADGYTF
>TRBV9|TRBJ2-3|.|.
TGTGCCAGCAGCGTAGGCGCGGGGAATACGCAGTATTTT
CASSVGAGNTQYF
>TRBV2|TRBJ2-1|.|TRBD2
TGTGCCAGCCCTACTAGCGGGAGGAACGGTAGCTCCTACAATGAGCAGTTCTTC
CASPTSGRNGSSYNEQFF
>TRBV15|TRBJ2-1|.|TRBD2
TGTGCCACCAGCAGAGGACTAGCGGGAAATGAGCAGTTCTTC
CATSRGLAGNEQFF
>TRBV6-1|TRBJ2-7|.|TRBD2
TGTGCCAGCAGTGAGGTGGGGACTAGCGGGCCCTACGAGCAGTACTTC
CASSEVGTSGPYEQYF
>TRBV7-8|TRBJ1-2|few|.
TGTGCCAGCAGCTTAGGACAGTCCTATGGCTACACCTTC
CASSLGQSYGYTF
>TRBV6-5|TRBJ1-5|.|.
TGTGCCAGCAGTTACTCGAGTAGGGGTCCCAATCAGCCCCAGCATTTT
CASSYSSRGPNQPQHF
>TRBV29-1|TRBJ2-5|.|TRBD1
TGCAGCGTTGACGGGACAGGGGTGGGGGAACAAGAGACCCAGTACTTC
CSVDGTGVGEQETQYF